This T cell receptor (beta chain) was sequenced during a study of cytomegalovirus exposure and HLA in healthy donors. At the level of the study: The roughly 670 first-cohort repertoires shared a platform with the 120 validation repertoires, as reported in a later analysis.

Broader study findings: Cytomegalovirus-associated TCR beta chains were listed, numbering 150 to 200.

An approximately 130-subject validation cohort, separate from the approximately 610-subject first cohort, supplied the donors. Notes on this clone: The antigen is unknown.

After removal of 0 bases from V and 8 bases from J, the junction contained 4 bases not matched to a gene. The germline V gene has CDR1 GTSNPN and CDR2 SVGIG (reference sequence). There are 15 residues in the CDR3. The method was immunoSEQ multiplex PCR; TCRdb's version includes in-frame clones alone and lacks a portion of them. This sample has 90,000 to 150,000 clones, with 70% to 90% found just once. The chain carries TRBV30 and TRBJ2-1; 13 nucleotides line up with TRBD2. The sample taken for sequencing was PBMCs. The origin of this receptor is a woman in her 30s in good health and CMV-seronegative. The CDR3 nucleotides read TGTGCCTGGAGTGTAGGGACTAGCGGGGTTGATGAGCAGTTCTTC. Translated, it gives CAWSVGTSGVDEQFF. The variable domain in full, completed from reference TRBV30 and TRBJ2-1, reads SQTIHQWPATLVQPVGSPLSLECTVEGTSNPNLYWYRQAAGRGLQLLFYSVGIGQISSEVPQNLSASRPQDRQFILSSKKLLLSDSGFYLCAWSVGTSGVDEQFFGPGTRLTVL.